This TCR beta chain was recovered during a study of OX40 agonist ivuxolimab in advanced cancers. Context from the whole study: Ivuxolimab was a fully human IgG2 agonistic monoclonal antibody targeting the costimulatory receptor OX40 (CD134). The paper reports the monotherapy dose-escalation portion (N ≈ 50 patients) of the phase I ivuxolimab trial. Intravenous ivuxolimab was administered to patients every 2 weeks at six dose levels: 0.01, 0.1, 0.3, 1.5, 3 and 10 mg/kg. Of the approximately 54 patients in dose escalation, about 20 had hepatocellular carcinoma, about 15 had melanoma, 9 had renal cell carcinoma and 9 had head and neck cancer. Peripheral TCRbeta sequencing aimed to test whether ivuxolimab altered TCR sequence diversity and caused clonal T-cell expansion. The dose-escalation cohort was over 70% male with a mean age of around 64 years, ranging from roughly 20 to 80. Patients were allowed to have had prior anti-PD-1, anti-PD-L1 or anti-CTLA-4 therapy, and approximately 40% of the dose-escalation patients had previously received checkpoint inhibitors. Partial responses occurred in three dose-escalation patients: two with cutaneous melanoma and one with hepatocellular carcinoma. The full study reports these points: Low levels of normalized T-cell clonal expansion were also seen in some nonresponding patients. Antigen specificity was not determined for the clonally expanded peripheral T cells. At doses of 0.1 to 3.0 mg/kg, clonal expansion of both CD4+ and CD8+ blood T cells was observed from baseline to week 6. In the 0.1-3.0 mg/kg groups, partial responders had among the lowest normalized peripheral clonal expansion, particularly in CD8+ T cells. After ivuxolimab, CD8+ T cells had more expanded clones than CD4+ T cells on average.

The trial excluded patients who had a history of autoimmune disease or who were on systemic immunosuppression. Peripheral blood for TCR sequencing was drawn from every dose cohort at baseline, at cycle 4 day 1 and at cycle 7 day 1. Samples were obtained from an open-label, multicenter, first-in-human phase I dose-escalation trial of ivuxolimab. Adults with locally advanced or metastatic melanoma, renal cell carcinoma, hepatocellular carcinoma or head and neck squamous cell carcinoma were enrolled in the trial. Before TCR sequencing, CD4+ T cells and CD8+ T cells were sorted from peripheral blood as separate populations. Worth noting for this clone: Its recognized antigen is unknown. The record has no base qualities; no much larger clone is one base away.

Genomic DNA was isolated from the sorted cells so that the TCRbeta CDR3 region could be sequenced. The immunoSEQ Assay was used for sequencing of TCRbeta CDR3 regions. TCRdb took this table from immuneACCESS and kept in-frame rearrangements with V and J called. Such tables lack part of the clones; where checked against another copy, unresolved V genes explain under half of the gap, and the rest is unexplained. Across this sample there are 45,000 to 50,000 clones, with about 81% seen only once. Jointly, the top ten make up more than 5.5% of the sample. This sequence was found in an adult with an advanced solid tumor such as melanoma, head and neck, liver or kidney cancer. This sample comprised CD4+ or CD8+ T cells sorted from blood, obtained in a trial of the OX40 agonist ivuxolimab.

The CDR3 is CASQAGRINEKLFF. The nucleotide sequence reads as follows: TGTGCCAGCCAAGCCGGGCGTATTAATGAAAAACTGTTTTTT. This sequence uses TRBV19 and TRBJ1-4; a confident D gene designation cannot be given. The CDR3 sequence holds 14 residues, the cysteine and phenylalanine included. Of the read, only the CDR3 DNA is kept; its 42 bases are in frame from base 1. Between the V and J ends, shortened by 9 bases and 4 bases respectively, the junction contains 15 bases. According to the germline V gene (reference sequence), CDR1 reads LNHDA and CDR2 reads SQIVND.